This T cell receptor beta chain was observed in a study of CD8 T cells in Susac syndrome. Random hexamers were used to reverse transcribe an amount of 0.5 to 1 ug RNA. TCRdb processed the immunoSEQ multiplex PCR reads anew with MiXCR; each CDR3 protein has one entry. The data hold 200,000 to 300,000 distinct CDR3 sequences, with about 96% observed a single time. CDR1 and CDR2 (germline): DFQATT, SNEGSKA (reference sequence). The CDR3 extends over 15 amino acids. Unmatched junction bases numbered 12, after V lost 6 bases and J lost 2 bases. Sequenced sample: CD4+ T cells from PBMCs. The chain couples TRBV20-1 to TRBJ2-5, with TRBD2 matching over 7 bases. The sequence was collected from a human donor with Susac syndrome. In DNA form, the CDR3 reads TGCAGTGCCCCCCGCCGGAGCGGGGCTCAAGAGACCCAGTACTTC. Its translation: CSAPRRSGAQETQYF.